There are a few counts of the clone carrying this T cell receptor (beta chain). Its specificity is unknown. TCRdb recomputed calls from the RT-PCR reads with MiXCR, one row per CDR3 protein. The profile shows 500,000 to 600,000 distinct CDR3 sequences, 12% to 15% of them singletons. This sample was taken from a study of response to subunit inactivated influenza vaccine. Study-wide points: Authors proposed each seasonal influenza vaccination draws in few new T cells.

The sample here was PBMCs from blood, taken about 13 days after vaccination. The TCR originated in a man aged 50 or older who received an inactivated influenza vaccine.

CDR3 in DNA: TGTGCCAGCAGCTTTGGACTAGCGGGGGGGCCTCGCGGGCAGTATTTT. The encoded protein is CASSFGLAGGPRGQYF. J is TRBJ2-3 and V is TRBV6-2 or TRBV6-3; TRBD2 matches at 15 bases. CDR3 length: 16 residues. J lost 11 bases, V lost 6 bases, and 12 bases had no gene match. The germline V gene encodes CDR1 MNHEY and CDR2 SVGEGT.